One T cell receptor (beta chain) is described in this entry. Its antigen is unknown. Per-nucleotide qualities are absent, and no much larger clonotype sits a single base away. The data originate from a study of blood T cell repertoires in COVID-19 (dated by TCRdb to between 2020 and 2021). Study-level background: The collaborator samples originated in the United States, Italy and Spain and spanned the acute and convalescent phases of COVID-19. The prospective study material was composed of cDNA or gDNA derived from T cells, B-cell-depleted T cells, or PBMCs. Deeply sampled blood TCRbeta repertoires from subjects exposed to, actively infected with, or recovered from COVID-19 were included in the dataset. The repertoires were released in a freely available public database meant as a resource for research on the immune response to SARS-CoV-2. Samples were obtained from the ongoing ImmuneRACE study (first 160 participants) and from approximately 1,200 subjects provided by 6 global collaborators. The sample metadata nearly always contained a de-identified subject ID, COVID-19 status, age in years and sex. HLA class I and class II types, where available, came from metadata supplied by the sample provider rather than from assay-based typing.

Here is what the overall study found, with its caveats: How much clinical and demographic metadata was included differed by source and by participant, and the metadata was provided uncurated.

V drops 0 bases and J drops 0 bases, leaving 11 bases in between. The CDR3 has 16 amino acids, counting the end cysteine and phenylalanine. Only CDR3 DNA remains: 48 bases, in frame from the first base. CDR1 and CDR2 were assigned from the germline V gene (reference sequence) as LNHNV and YYDKDF. The immunoSEQ Assay, a bias-controlled multiplex PCR, was used to amplify TCRbeta CDR3 regions from genomic DNA. Per the source publication's procedure: The number of nucleated cells in each sample was estimated from the amplification of reference gene primers within the assay. Sequence reads were collapsed and filtered to measure the absolute abundance of every unique TCRbeta CDR3 rearrangement. For each sample, productive Simpson clonality was calculated as the square root of Simpson's diversity index over productive rearrangements. The source is immuneACCESS, and TCRdb retained only in-frame sequences with V and J called. Part of the clones is not carried over; for the studies checked, unresolved V genes explain less than half of this, and the remainder is unexplained. The DNA gave D and trimming, while V, J and clone size come from that table. This sample gives around 150,000 clones in total; about 85% of them show up just once. The ten largest clones take up 3.5% to 4.5% of the sample.

Whole blood was collected in K2EDTA tubes by collaborating institutions according to the institutions' own protocols. For TCRbeta analysis, collaborators shipped samples in one of three forms: frozen whole blood, isolated PBMCs, or DNA extracted from either of those sample types. The chain uses TRBV15 and TRBJ1-2; no D segment can be confidently identified. Sequenced input: peripheral blood. The clonotype originates from a woman aged 55-69 years with active or convalescent COVID-19. CDR3 protein: CATSRDLGATNYGYTF. The DNA reads TGTGCCACCAGCAGAGATCTGGGAGCAACTAACTATGGCTACACCTTC.